The source of this TCR beta chain is a study of glioma-infiltrating T cells after dendritic cell vaccination. Study-level results: Complete blood and tumor specimen sets were limited to few patients.

The CDR3 spans 16 residues. CDR1 and CDR2 from the germline V gene are SNHLY and FYNNEI. Trimming left V 2 bases short and J 4 bases short, with 17 bases between. Using immunoSEQ multiplex PCR, the repertoire was profiled, and TCRdb retains in-frame clones only, with some absent. The profile covers roughly 60,000 clones, with about 80% appearing a single time and 15% to 18% taken by the ten largest. Time point in this sample: after dendritic cell vaccination, including at tumor progression/relapse. PBMC sampling occurred before vaccination, two weeks after the third dose, and at progression. In regard to this clone: Antigen unknown.

The chain uses TRBV2 and TRBJ1-2; D remains ambiguous. The sequences come from blood, collected after dendritic cell vaccination. The source is a human donor with glioblastoma. CDR3 amino acids: CASSEPGEVSFYGYTF. The CDR3 nucleotides read TGTGCCAGCAGTGAACCCGGGGAGGTCAGCTTCTATGGCTACACCTTC.